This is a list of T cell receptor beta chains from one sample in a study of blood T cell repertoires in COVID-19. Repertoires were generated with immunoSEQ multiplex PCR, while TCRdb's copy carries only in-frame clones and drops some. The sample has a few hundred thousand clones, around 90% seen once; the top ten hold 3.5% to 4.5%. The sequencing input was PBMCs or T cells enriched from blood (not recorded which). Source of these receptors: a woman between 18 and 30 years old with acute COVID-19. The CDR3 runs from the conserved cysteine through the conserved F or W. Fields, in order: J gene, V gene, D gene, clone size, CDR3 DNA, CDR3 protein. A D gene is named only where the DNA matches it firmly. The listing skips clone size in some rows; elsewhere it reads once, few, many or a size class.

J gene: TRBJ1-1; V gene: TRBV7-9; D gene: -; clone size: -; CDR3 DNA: TGTGCCAGCAGCACGACAGTTTCGGCTGAAGCTTTCTTT; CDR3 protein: CASSTTVSAEAFF
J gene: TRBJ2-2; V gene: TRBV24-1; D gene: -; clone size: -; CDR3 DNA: TGTGCCACCAGTGTCGCGACACCTTCCCCGGAGCTGTTTTTT; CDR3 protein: CATSVATPSPELFF
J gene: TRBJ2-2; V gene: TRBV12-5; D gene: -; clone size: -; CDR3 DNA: TGTGCTAGTGGTTTAACGGGGGCCGGGGAGCTGTTTTTT; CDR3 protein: CASGLTGAGELFF
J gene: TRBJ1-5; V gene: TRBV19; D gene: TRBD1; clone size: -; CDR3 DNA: TGTGCCAGTAGACCGACAGGGGGCGCGTACAGCAATCAGCCCCAGCATTTT; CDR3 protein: CASRPTGGAYSNQPQHF
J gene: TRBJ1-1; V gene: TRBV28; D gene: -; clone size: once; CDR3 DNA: TGTGCCAGCACTGACGGTCCGGGCACTGAAGCTTTCTTT; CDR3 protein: CASTDGPGTEAFF
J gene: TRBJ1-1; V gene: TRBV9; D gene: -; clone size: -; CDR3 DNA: TGTGCCAGCAGCTCCTCCGCGGTACGCACTGAAGCTTTCTTT; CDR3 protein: CASSSSAVRTEAFF
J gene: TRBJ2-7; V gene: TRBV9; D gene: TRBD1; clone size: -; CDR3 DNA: TGTGCCAGCAGCGTAGCGGGGACAGGGTCCTACGAGCAGTACTTC; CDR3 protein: CASSVAGTGSYEQYF
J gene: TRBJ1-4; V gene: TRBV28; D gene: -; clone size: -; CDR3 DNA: TGTGCCAGCAGCCTCTCGGGGATGGAGGAAAAACTGTTTTTT; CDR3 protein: CASSLSGMEEKLFF
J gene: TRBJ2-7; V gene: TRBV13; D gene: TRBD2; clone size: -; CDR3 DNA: TGTGCCAGCAGCTCTTATGCTAGCGGGAGGGCCTACGAGCAGTACTTC; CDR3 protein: CASSSYASGRAYEQYF
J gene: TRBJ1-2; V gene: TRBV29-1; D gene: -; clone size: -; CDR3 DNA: TGCAGCGTTGAAGATCTTTCGCGGTGGGACACTGCTAACTATGGCTACACCTTC; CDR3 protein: CSVEDLSRWDTANYGYTF
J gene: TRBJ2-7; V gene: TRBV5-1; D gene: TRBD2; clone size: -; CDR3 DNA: TGCGCCAGCAGCAGGACTAGCGGGAGAGCAAACGAGCAGTACTTC; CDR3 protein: CASSRTSGRANEQYF
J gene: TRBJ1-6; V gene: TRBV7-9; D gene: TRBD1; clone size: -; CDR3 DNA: TGTGCCAGCAGCACCTCGGACAGGGGGCGAAATTCACCCCTCCACTTT; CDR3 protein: CASSTSDRGRNSPLHF
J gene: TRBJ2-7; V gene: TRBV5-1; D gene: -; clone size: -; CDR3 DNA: TGCGCCAGCAGCTTCCCAGCGGGCGAGCAGTACTTC; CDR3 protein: CASSFPAGEQYF
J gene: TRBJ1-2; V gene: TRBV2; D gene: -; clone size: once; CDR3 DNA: TGTGCCAGCAGTGAAGGCCCTACAGGTCCTAACTATGGCTACACCTTC; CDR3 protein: CASSEGPTGPNYGYTF
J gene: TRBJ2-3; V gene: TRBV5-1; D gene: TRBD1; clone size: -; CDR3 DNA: TGCGCCAGCAGCGTGACAGGGATGAGCACAGATACGCAGTATTTT; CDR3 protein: CASSVTGMSTDTQYF
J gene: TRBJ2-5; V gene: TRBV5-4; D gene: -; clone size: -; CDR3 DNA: TGTGCCAGCAGCCGGGAACTAGACCAAGAGACCCAGTACTTC; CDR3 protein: CASSRELDQETQYF
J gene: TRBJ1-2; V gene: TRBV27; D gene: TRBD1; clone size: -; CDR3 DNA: TGTGCCAGCAGTTTGGCAGGGGGCGCGGTTGACTATGGCTACACCTTC; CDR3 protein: CASSLAGGAVDYGYTF
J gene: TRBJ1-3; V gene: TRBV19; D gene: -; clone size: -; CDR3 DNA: TGTGCCAGTAGTATATCAGGGTTCTCTGGAAACACCATATATTTT; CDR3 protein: CASSISGFSGNTIYF
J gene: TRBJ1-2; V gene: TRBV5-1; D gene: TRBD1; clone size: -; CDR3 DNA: TGCGCCAGCAGCTTGGAGGGGGCGTCCTATGGCTACACCTTC; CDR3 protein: CASSLEGASYGYTF
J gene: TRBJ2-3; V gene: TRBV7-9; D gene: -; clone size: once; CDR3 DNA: TGTGCCAGCAGCTTAACGGCGAGTTTGGGCGGCACAGATACGCAGTATTTT; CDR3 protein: CASSLTASLGGTDTQYF
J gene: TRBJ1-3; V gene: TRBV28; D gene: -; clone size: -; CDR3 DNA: TGTGCCAGCACCCTAAGCCCCGACTACTCTGGAAACACCATATATTTT; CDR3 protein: CASTLSPDYSGNTIYF
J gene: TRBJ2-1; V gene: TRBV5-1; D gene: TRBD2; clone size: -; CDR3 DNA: TGCGCCAGCAGCTTGGTTGCGGGAGCCTCCTACAATGAGCAGTTCTTC; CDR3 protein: CASSLVAGASYNEQFF
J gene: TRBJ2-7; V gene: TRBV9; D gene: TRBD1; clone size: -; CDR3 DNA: TGTGCCAGCAGCGCAGGACAGGGGAACTACGAGCAGTACTTC; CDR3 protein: CASSAGQGNYEQYF
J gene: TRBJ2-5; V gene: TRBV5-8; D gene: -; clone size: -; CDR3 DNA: TGTGCCAGCAGCCCCCTCCTAGAGACCCAGTACTTC; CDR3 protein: CASSPLLETQYF
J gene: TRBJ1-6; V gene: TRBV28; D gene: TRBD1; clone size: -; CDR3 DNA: TGTGCCAGCAGCGACGCGACAGGGTATAATTCACCCCTCCACTTT; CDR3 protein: CASSDATGYNSPLHF
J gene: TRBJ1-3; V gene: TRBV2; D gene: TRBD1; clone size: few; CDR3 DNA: TGTGCCTGGTCGGGCGGGACAGACAGGAACACCATATATTTT; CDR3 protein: CAWSGGTDRNTIYF
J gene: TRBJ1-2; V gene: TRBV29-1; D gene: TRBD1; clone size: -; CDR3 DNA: TGCAGCGTTGGAAGGACAGGGTATGGCTACACCTTC; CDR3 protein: CSVGRTGYGYTF
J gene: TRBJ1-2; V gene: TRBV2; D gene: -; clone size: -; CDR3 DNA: TGTGCCAGCTTTAACGGGATGAACTCTAACTATGGCTACACCTTC; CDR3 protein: CASFNGMNSNYGYTF
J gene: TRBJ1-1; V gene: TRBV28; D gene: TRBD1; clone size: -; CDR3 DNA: TGTGCCAGCAGTTGGGGACAGCCCTGGGGCACTGAAGCTTTCTTT; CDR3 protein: CASSWGQPWGTEAFF
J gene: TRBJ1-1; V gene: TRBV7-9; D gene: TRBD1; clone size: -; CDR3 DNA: TGTGCCAGCAGCTTAGAGACAGGGGGCACTGAAGCTTTCTTT; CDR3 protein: CASSLETGGTEAFF
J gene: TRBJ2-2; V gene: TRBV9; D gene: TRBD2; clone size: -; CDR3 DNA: TGTGCCAGCAGCACCACCGGGACTAGCGGGCGACGCTCCCGAACGAACACCGGGGAGCTGTTTTTT; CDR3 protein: CASSTTGTSGRRSRTNTGELFF
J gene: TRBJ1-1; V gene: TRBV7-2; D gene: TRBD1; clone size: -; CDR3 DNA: TGTGCCAGCAGCGTAACCGGGACAGCGAACACTGAAGCTTTCTTT; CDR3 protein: CASSVTGTANTEAFF
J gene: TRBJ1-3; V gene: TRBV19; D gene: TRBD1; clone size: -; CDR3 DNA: TGTGCCAGTAACCCGACAGGGGTGGGCGGAAACACCATATATTTT; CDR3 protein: CASNPTGVGGNTIYF
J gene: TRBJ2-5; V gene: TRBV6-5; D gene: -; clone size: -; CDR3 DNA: TGTGCCACCAGACCGAATACCGCCCCCAGAGAGACCCAGTACTTC; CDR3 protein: CATRPNTAPRETQYF
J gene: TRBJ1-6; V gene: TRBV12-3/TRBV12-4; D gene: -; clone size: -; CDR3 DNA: TGTGCCAGCAGTGTGACAGTAGGTTCACCCCTCCACTTT; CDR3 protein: CASSVTVGSPLHF
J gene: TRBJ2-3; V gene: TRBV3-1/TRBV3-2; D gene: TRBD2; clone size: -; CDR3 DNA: TGTGCCAGCAGCCCGAGCGGGACGGGAGATACGCAGTATTTT; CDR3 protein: CASSPSGTGDTQYF
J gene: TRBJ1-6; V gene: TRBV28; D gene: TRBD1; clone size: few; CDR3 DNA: TGTGCCAGCAGTTCGGGACAGAGGGGCCAATCACCCCTCCACTTT; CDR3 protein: CASSSGQRGQSPLHF
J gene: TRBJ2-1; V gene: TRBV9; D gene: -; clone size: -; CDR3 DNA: TGTGCCAGCAGCCCACGACTCGAAAGGTGGCACAATGAGCAGTTCTTC; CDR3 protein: CASSPRLERWHNEQFF
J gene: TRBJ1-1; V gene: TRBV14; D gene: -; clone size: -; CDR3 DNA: TGTGCCAGCAGCCAAGGTAGAATCACTGAAGCTTTCTTT; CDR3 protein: CASSQGRITEAFF
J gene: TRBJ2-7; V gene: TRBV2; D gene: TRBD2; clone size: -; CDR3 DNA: TGTGCCAGCATGGCTGACCTAGCGGGCCTGTACGAGCAGTACTTC; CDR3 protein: CASMADLAGLYEQYF